This T cell receptor beta chain stems from a study of T cell changes during pregnancy in multiple sclerosis. Assay: immunoSEQ multiplex PCR; the TCRdb copy retains only in-frame clones and omits some. The repertoire holds roughly 69,000 clones, with approximately 89% as singletons. There are 14 residues in the CDR3. J lost 8 bases, V lost 4 bases, and 9 bases had no gene match. Looked up from germline, CDR1 is LGHNA and CDR2 is YSLEER. The rearrangement uses TRBV4-3 and TRBJ1-2, with 8 bases aligning to TRBD1. The sequence was obtained from a female donor with multiple sclerosis, enrolled in a pregnancy study. Sequencing was performed on peripheral blood, taken in the second trimester of pregnancy. The chain's CDR3 is CASSREQGVGGYTF. CDR3 nucleotides: TGCGCCAGCAGCCGGGAACAGGGGGTTGGAGGCTACACCTTC.